Below, one T cell receptor beta chain is given with its context. This entry is derived from a study of blood T cell repertoires in COVID-19. Germline V gene data show CDR1 as DFQATT and CDR2 as SNEGSKA (reference sequence). Germline trimming cut 3 bases from V and 2 bases from J; bases unmatched to any gene: 4. The CDR3 covers 14 residues. Libraries were prepared by immunoSEQ multiplex PCR; TCRdb keeps only in-frame clonotypes and omits some of them. This table holds just over 250,000 clones, about 85% found once. Sequencing used peripheral blood. The TCR originated in a man aged 60 to 75 who had recovered from COVID-19. The chain uses TRBV20-1 and TRBJ2-5; the match to TRBD2 covers 9 bases. The CDR3 DNA follows: TGCAGTGCTAGTCTAGCGGGGAGACAAGAGACCCAGTACTTC. Protein sequence: CSASLAGRQETQYF.